The 20 T cell receptor beta chains below all came from one sample that was sequenced in a study of chemoradiotherapy in HPV16-positive cancers. The assay was immunoSEQ multiplex PCR, and TCRdb's table has in-frame clones only and misses some. The profile shows roughly 16,000 clones, approximately 75% of them singletons. Sampling was done from a patient who underwent chemoradiotherapy. The source is a human donor with HPV-associated anogenital cancer.

This chain connects TRBV4-1 to TRBJ2-3; possible D gene TRBD2, 5 bases. The germline CDR1 and CDR2 sequences are MGHRA and YSYEKL. CDR3 length: 16 residues. V shed 0 bases and J shed 0 bases, with 10 bases lying between them. CDR3 DNA sequence: TGCGCCAGCAGCCAAGAAGGACGGGGTAGCACAGATACGCAGTATTTT. It is translated as CASSQEGRGSTDTQYF.

V gene TRBV28 combines with J gene TRBJ2-1; D is possibly TRBD1 (6 bases). The CDR3 loop spans 14 amino acids. V was pared by 2 bases and J by 9 bases, with 14 bases between. Germline V gene data show CDR1 as MDHEN and CDR2 as SYDVKM. The CDR3 DNA reads TGTGCCAGCAGTTTACCCTCAGGGGCGCCTGAGCAGTTCTTC. It encodes CASSLPSGAPEQFF.

V and J are TRBV9 and TRBJ2-5, with TRBD2 matching over 9 bases. The V segment lost 2 bases and the J segment 3 bases; nucleotides outside the gene matches: 5. This CDR3 is built from 15 residues. Germline CDR1 SGDLS, CDR2 YYNGEE. CDR3 DNA: TGTGCCAGCAGCGTGGTAGCGGGGGCCGAAGAGACCCAGTACTTC. It specifies CASSVVAGAEETQYF.

This clone has a single count. The chain recombines TRBV6-5 with TRBJ2-7; possibly TRBD2 for D (6 bases). V gave up 0 bases and J gave up 7 bases, with 10 bases separating them. The CDR3 is 13 residues long. The V gene's germline CDR1 is MNHEY and CDR2 SVGAGI. The DNA for the CDR3 is TGTGCCAGCAGTTACTCCCAAGCGGGTGAGCAGTACTTC. Its translation: CASSYSQAGEQYF.

The chain uses TRBV4-1 and TRBJ1-2; the D is unclear. The length of the CDR3 is 14 residues. V was trimmed by 2 bases and J by 4 bases, leaving 11 bases between them. CDR1 is MGHRA, CDR2 YSYEKL, per germline. The CDR3 coding sequence is TGCGCCAGCAGCCAACGTACTGTTAGCTATGGCTACACCTTC. Amino acids: CASSQRTVSYGYTF.

The rearrangement uses TRBV2 and TRBJ1-1; weak D call: TRBD1 (6 bases). Germline V gene sequence: CDR1 SNHLY, CDR2 FYNNEI. Trimming took off 8 bases at V and 1 base at J, with 8 bases between the two ends. The CDR3 sequence is 12 residues long. For the CDR3, the DNA is TGTGCCAGCGCAGGGGAGAACACTGAAGCTTTCTTT. Its protein is CASAGENTEAFF.

The V gene is TRBV4-3, the J gene TRBJ2-5; 13 bases are a match to TRBD2. The CDR3 is 16 residues long. Germline CDR1 reads LGHNA; CDR2 reads YSLEER. V lost 3 bases and J lost 7; bases outside the gene matches: 8. The CDR3 coding sequence is TGCGCCAGCAGCCACGTAACTAGCGGGGGGGCCGGGACCCAGTACTTC. It yields the protein CASSHVTSGGAGTQYF.

This chain uses TRBV10-3 with TRBJ2-1, with D possibly being TRBD1 or TRBD2 (5 bases each). Deletions cut 3 bases from V and 0 bases from J, with 9 bases between. The CDR3 contains 15 residues. The germline V gene has CDR1 ENHRY and CDR2 SYGVKD. CDR3 in amino acids: CAISDRGPSYNEQFF. The CDR3 bases are TGTGCCATCAGTGACCGGGGCCCCTCCTACAATGAGCAGTTCTTC.

This chain joins TRBV5-4 and TRBJ1-5; D uncertain. The V and J ends lost 2 bases and 2 bases respectively, with 8 bases between them. The CDR3 spans 14 residues. Germline values: CDR1 SGHNT, CDR2 YYREEE (reference sequence). In DNA form, the CDR3 reads TGTGCCAGCAGCTTCAATGGTCGCAATCAGCCCCAGCATTTT. This encodes CASSFNGRNQPQHF.

This chain joins TRBV11-1 and TRBJ2-1; 7 nucleotides agree with TRBD1. The CDR3 spans 14 residues. Germline loops: CDR1 SGHAT, CDR2 FQDESV (reference sequence). V shed 5 bases and J 9 bases; nucleotides not matched to a gene: 10. CDR3: CASSHRGNMGEQFF. Here the CDR3 DNA reads TGTGCCAGCAGCCACAGGGGAAATATGGGTGAGCAGTTCTTC.

V gene TRBV27 combines with J gene TRBJ1-2, with TRBD1 as a possible D gene (5 bases). Trimming removed 2 bases from V and 7 bases from J, with 17 bases in between. There are 15 residues in the CDR3. Per germline, CDR1 MNHEY and CDR2 SMNVEV (reference sequence). The CDR3: CASSLGGGDPSGYTF. In nucleotides, the CDR3 is TGTGCCAGCAGTTTAGGGGGAGGGGACCCAAGTGGCTACACCTTC.

The rearrangement links TRBV7-2 to TRBJ1-2; 12 positions agree with TRBD1. The germline CDR1 and CDR2 sequences are SGHTA and FQGNSA. V shed 3 bases, J shed 8 bases, and the junction held 7 bases outside the gene matches. This CDR3 comprises 15 residues. CDR3 sequence (DNA): TGTGCCAGCAGCTTTGAGGGACAGGGGGCTCGGGGCTACACCTTC. This gives the protein CASSFEGQGARGYTF.

This chain joins TRBV5-4 and TRBJ2-7, with unresolved D. Per the germline V gene, CDR1 is SGHNT and CDR2 is YYREEE (reference sequence). V shed 0 bases and J shed 2 bases, with 6 bases lying between them. This CDR3 region has 13 residues. CDR3 coding DNA: TGTGCCAGCAGCTTGGCAGGACCCTACGAGCAGTACTTC. Amino acids: CASSLAGPYEQYF.

J is TRBJ1-2 and V is TRBV4-1; D remains unclear. Germline V CDR1 and CDR2: MGHRA, YSYEKL. The CDR3 consists of 16 residues. V was clipped by 0 bases and J by 6 bases, with 17 bases between them. The CDR3 DNA reads as TGCGCCAGCAGCCAAGATCTTTTTAGACTCTTGGATGGCTACACCTTC. Amino acid sequence: CASSQDLFRLLDGYTF.

V is TRBV5-1 and J is TRBJ1-2; unclear D gene. CDR1 and CDR2 (germline): SGHRS, YFSETQ. The CDR3 loop spans 13 amino acids. V gave up 5 bases and J gave up 3 bases, with 11 bases separating them. The CDR3 reads CASRPPSDYGYTF. CDR3 bases: TGCGCCAGCAGGCCCCCCTCGGACTATGGCTACACCTTC.

The V gene is TRBV6-1, the J gene TRBJ1-6; D possibly corresponds to TRBD1 (6 bases). The CDR3 consists of 14 residues. Germline lookup yields CDR1 MNHNS and CDR2 SASEGT. Trimming cost V 7 bases and J 8 bases, with 15 bases left between them. CDR3: CASTARQVYSPLHF. The CDR3 DNA is TGTGCCAGCACCGCCCGACAGGTCTATTCACCCCTCCACTTT.

The chain links TRBV18 to TRBJ2-7, with TRBD2 identical over 8 bases. The CDR3 totals 13 residues. The germline V gene has CDR1 KGHSH and CDR2 LQKENI. Trimming cost V 3 bases and J 6 bases; bases outside gene matches: 4. The CDR3 loop is CASSPSGESEQYF. CDR3 nucleotides: TGTGCCAGCTCACCTAGCGGGGAAAGCGAGCAGTACTTC.

This chain joins TRBV11-2 and TRBJ2-3; 11 nucleotides line up with TRBD2. V shed 5 bases and J 0 bases; nucleotides not matched to a gene: 13. CDR1 and CDR2 from the germline V gene are SGHAT and FQNNGV. This CDR3 is built from 19 residues. The CDR3 nucleotides read TGTGCCAGCAGCGCCCAACTAGCGGGGGCAAAAGCTAGCACAGATACGCAGTATTTT. Encoded protein: CASSAQLAGAKASTDTQYF.

The CDR3 region has the DNA TGTGCCTGGAGTGGTAGGGACCCCCACAATGAGCAGTTCTTC. Translated: CAWSGRDPHNEQFF. The J gene is TRBJ2-1, the V gene TRBV30, with D perhaps matching TRBD1 or TRBD2 (5 bases each). V was clipped by 1 base and J by 5 bases, with 12 bases between them. This CDR3 spans 14 amino acids. Germline CDR1 reads GTSNPN; CDR2 reads SVGIG (reference sequence).

V usage is TRBV5-5 and J usage is TRBJ1-1; tentative D call: TRBD1 (5 bases). The ends were cut back, 6 bases at V and 3 bases at J, with 9 bases in the middle. CDR1 SGHKS and CDR2 YYEKEE come from the germline V gene (reference sequence). This CDR3 has 12 amino acids. CDR3: CASTWGYTEAFF. CDR3 nucleotide sequence: TGTGCCAGCACCTGGGGGTACACTGAAGCTTTCTTT.